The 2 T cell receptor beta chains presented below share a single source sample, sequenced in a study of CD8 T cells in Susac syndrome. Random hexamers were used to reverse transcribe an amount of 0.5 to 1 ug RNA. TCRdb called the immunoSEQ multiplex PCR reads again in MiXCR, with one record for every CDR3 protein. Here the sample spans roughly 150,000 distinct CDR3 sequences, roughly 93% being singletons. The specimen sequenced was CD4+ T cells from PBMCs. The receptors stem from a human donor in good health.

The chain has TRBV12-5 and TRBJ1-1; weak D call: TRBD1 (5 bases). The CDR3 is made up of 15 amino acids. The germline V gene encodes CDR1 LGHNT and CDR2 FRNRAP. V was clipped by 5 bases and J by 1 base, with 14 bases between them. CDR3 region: CASGPRGTENTEAFF. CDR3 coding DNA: TGTGCTAGTGGTCCCCGGGGCACAGAGAACACTGAAGCTTTCTTT. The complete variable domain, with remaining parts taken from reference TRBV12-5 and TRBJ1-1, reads DARVTQTPRHKVTEMGQEVTMRCQPILGHNTVFWYRQTMMQGLELLAYFRNRAPLDDSGMPKDRFSAEMPDATLATLKIQPSEPRDSAVYFCASGPRGTENTEAFFGQGTRLTVV.

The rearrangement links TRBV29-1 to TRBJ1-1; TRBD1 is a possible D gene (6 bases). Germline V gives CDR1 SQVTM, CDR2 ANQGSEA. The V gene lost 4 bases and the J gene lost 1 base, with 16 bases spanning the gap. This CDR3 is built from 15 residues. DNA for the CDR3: TGCAGCGTTGTCGGCCAACAGGGCGCGAACACTGAAGCTTTCTTT. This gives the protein CSVVGQQGANTEAFF.